One and the same sample provided the 31 T cell receptor beta chains below, sequenced in a study of blood T cell repertoires in COVID-19. Method: immunoSEQ multiplex PCR; TCRdb's copy keeps in-frame clones and lacks some. The data show about 310,000 clones, roughly 87% seen once. Input material: peripheral blood. The receptors were sampled from a middle-aged man with active or convalescent COVID-19.

This clone was counted a single time. This chain links TRBV6-5 with TRBJ2-2, with D uncertain. This CDR3 spans 13 amino acids. Germline CDR1 MNHEY, CDR2 SVGAGI. V was trimmed by 7 bases and J by 2 bases, leaving 8 bases between them. For the CDR3, the DNA is TGTGCCAGCAAAACAGATAACACCGGGGAGCTGTTTTTT. Translating gives CASKTDNTGELFF.

V gene TRBV19 combines with J gene TRBJ2-2, with TRBD1 identical over 9 bases. Germline CDR1 reads LNHDA; CDR2 reads SQIVND (reference sequence). J lost 5 bases, V lost 5 bases, and 3 bases had no gene match. The CDR3 extends over 14 amino acids. CDR3: CASSGTGRTGELFF. The CDR3 coding sequence is TGTGCCAGTAGTGGGACAGGGAGGACCGGGGAGCTGTTTTTT.

This rearrangement joins TRBV18 to TRBJ2-1, with TRBD2 identical over 8 bases. The CDR3 contains 14 residues. The V and J ends lost 6 bases and 6 bases, in that order; junction bases with no gene match: 7. Germline V gene data show CDR1 as KGHSH and CDR2 as LQKENI. The CDR3 sequence: CASSLSSGGNEQFF. In DNA, the CDR3 is TGTGCCAGCTCCCTTTCCAGCGGGGGCAATGAGCAGTTCTTC. Filled out from reference TRBV18 and TRBJ2-1, the complete variable domain reads NAGVMQNPRHLVRRRGQEARLRCSPMKGHSHVYWYRQLPEEGLKFMVYLQKENIIDESGMPKERFSAEFPKEGPSILRIQQVVRGDSAAYFCASSLSSGGNEQFFGPGTRLTVL.

The chain combines TRBV5-5 with TRBJ2-2, with unresolved D. The ends were cut back, 0 bases at V and 4 bases at J, with 7 bases in the middle. This CDR3 has 14 residues. Germline V lookup: CDR1 SGHKS, CDR2 YYEKEE (reference sequence). As DNA, the CDR3 is TGTGCCAGCAGCTTGGGACTGGGCACCGGGGAGCTGTTTTTT. Translating it yields CASSLGLGTGELFF.

CDR3 loop: CASSQVSSGIQETQYF. CDR3 bases: TGTGCCAGCAGCCAAGTGAGTAGCGGAATCCAAGAGACCCAGTACTTC. The rearrangement links TRBV3-1 (or the pseudogene TRBV3-2) to TRBJ2-5, with D possibly matching TRBD2 (6 bases). Trimming removed 1 base at V and 1 base at J, with 13 bases between. Looked up from germline, CDR1 is LGHDT and CDR2 is YNNKEL (reference sequence). CDR3 size: 16 residues.

The chain uses TRBV5-4 and TRBJ2-1, with 8 bases lining up with TRBD2. CDR1 and CDR2 (germline): SGHNT, YYREEE (reference sequence). V lost 0 bases and J lost 4; bases outside the gene matches: 3. This CDR3 contains 15 residues. The CDR3 DNA is TGTGCCAGCAGCTTGGGGGTAGCGGGGTACAATGAGCAGTTCTTC. It yields the protein CASSLGVAGYNEQFF.

The rearrangement links TRBV18 to TRBJ2-7, with unresolved D. CDR3 length equals 13 residues. V lost 3 bases and J 0 bases, leaving 6 bases between the germline ends. The V gene's germline CDR1 is KGHSH and CDR2 LQKENI. CDR3 sequence reads: CASSPSNSYEQYF. CDR3 DNA sequence: TGTGCCAGCTCACCTTCAAACTCCTACGAGCAGTACTTC.

This clone was recorded only once. The genes are TRBV12-3 or TRBV12-4 and TRBJ1-2; 8 bases line up with TRBD1. The CDR3 is 13 residues long. The junction had 6 bases not matched to a gene; V was cut back by 5 bases and J by 7 bases. CDR3 nucleotide sequence: TGTGCCAGCAGTGTTCGGACAGGGTCTGGCTACACCTTC. Translating gives CASSVRTGSGYTF.

This clone was picked up one time. The chain links TRBV20-1 to TRBJ1-2; D unresolved. Trimming left V 6 bases short and J 3 bases short, with 5 bases between. Germline CDR1 and CDR2: DFQATT and SNEGSKA (reference sequence). The CDR3 loop spans 10 amino acids. The CDR3 region is CSARHYGYTF. The CDR3, as DNA: TGCAGTGCGAGGCACTATGGCTACACCTTC.

This clone was seen a single time. The chain is built from TRBV11-2 and TRBJ2-1, with 10 bases matching TRBD2. The V and J ends lost 5 bases and 8 bases, in that order; junction bases with no gene match: 9. The CDR3 extends over 15 amino acids. CDR1 SGHAT and CDR2 FQNNGV come from the germline V gene. The CDR3 DNA is TGTGCCAGCAGCCCCAGCGGGGGGGCTATGTATGAGCAGTTCTTC. This gives the protein CASSPSGGAMYEQFF.

V is TRBV9 and J is TRBJ2-3; TRBD2 matches 14 bases. The V gene's germline CDR1 is SGDLS and CDR2 YYNGEE. CDR3 length: 19 residues. Trimming at V came to 2 bases and at J to 1 base, leaving 9 bases not matched to a gene. This CDR3 is CASSVGTSGRGAGTDTQYF. In DNA form, the CDR3 reads TGTGCCAGCAGCGTCGGGACTAGCGGGAGAGGTGCTGGCACAGATACGCAGTATTTT.

This chain joins TRBV7-2 and TRBJ2-7, with TRBD1 as a possible D gene (6 bases). V dropped 3 bases and J dropped 2 bases, with 17 bases sitting between them. The CDR3 loop spans 16 amino acids. Looked up from germline, CDR1 is SGHTA and CDR2 is FQGNSA. CDR3 coding DNA: TGTGCCAGCAGCTTTTTTATCGGGACACACCCCTACGAGCAGTACTTC. Amino acids: CASSFFIGTHPYEQYF.

This clone was found a few times. This chain connects TRBV24-1 to TRBJ2-1; 11 bases agree with TRBD2. There are 16 residues in the CDR3. CDR1 and CDR2 from the germline V gene are KGHDR and SFDVKD. J was trimmed by 7 bases and V by 1 base; bases with no gene match: 5. CDR3 sequence reads: CATSDFSGRALNEQFF. CDR3 nucleotides: TGTGCCACCAGTGATTTTAGCGGGAGGGCCTTAAATGAGCAGTTCTTC.

The J gene is TRBJ1-1, the V gene TRBV5-1; 7 bases align to TRBD1. The J segment lost 2 bases and the V segment lost 6 bases, leaving 13 bases of the junction unmatched. The germline V gene has CDR1 SGHRS and CDR2 YFSETQ. The CDR3 runs to 16 residues. DNA for the CDR3: TGCGCCAGCACCTCGTACCGGACAGGAGTAAACACTGAAGCTTTCTTT. Translating gives CASTSYRTGVNTEAFF.

This clone occurred once. The genes are TRBV21-1 and TRBJ2-4; the table assigns TRBD2, which was not confirmed against the DNA. TRBV21-1 is noted as a pseudogene. The CDR3 extends over 17 amino acids. This CDR3 is CASSKFKLGARQFIQYF. The DNA for the CDR3 is TGTGCCAGCAGCAAATTTAAGTTAGGAGCCCGTCAATTCATTCAGTACTTC.

This chain links TRBV30 with TRBJ1-1; TRBD1 matches at 7 bases. The CDR3 length is 15 residues. The V and J ends lost 5 bases and 4 bases, in that order; junction bases with no gene match: 13. The germline gives CDR1 GTSNPN, CDR2 SVGIG (reference sequence). For the CDR3, the DNA is TGTGCCTGGGGATTTAACAGGGGTCAGGGCACTGAAGCTTTCTTT. It is translated as CAWGFNRGQGTEAFF.

The chain employs TRBV12-5 and TRBJ1-1; no firm D call. There are 12 residues in the CDR3. Deletions cut 9 bases from V and 1 base from J, with 9 bases between. Germline V gene data show CDR1 as LGHNT and CDR2 as FRNRAP. DNA of the CDR3: TGTGCTAGAAGTGCGGGGAACACTGAAGCTTTCTTT. It specifies CARSAGNTEAFF.

The rearrangement links TRBV7-9 to TRBJ1-3, with D uncertain. CDR1 is SEHNR, CDR2 FQNEAQ, per germline (reference sequence). The V end was cut by 5 bases, the J end by 4 bases, with 9 bases between. This CDR3 has 13 residues. The CDR3 reads CASSQLVGNTIYF. Written as DNA, the CDR3 is TGTGCCAGCAGCCAACTGGTCGGAAACACCATATATTTT.

This chain joins TRBV7-3 and TRBJ1-2, with a possible D match to TRBD1 (6 bases). Germline values: CDR1 SGHTA, CDR2 FQGTGA. Between the trimmed V and J ends, which lost 3 bases and 6 bases, there was a span of 17 bases. This CDR3 is 15 amino acids long. CDR3 nucleotide sequence: TGTGCCAGCAGCTTGGCGGGGGGCTGGATGGATGGCTACACCTTC. The encoded protein is CASSLAGGWMDGYTF.

DNA for the CDR3: TGTGCCAGCAGTTTTGACAGGGGTTACACCATATATTTT. This encodes CASSFDRGYTIYF. The gene calls are TRBV28 and TRBJ1-3; 8 positions agree with TRBD1. Looked up from germline, CDR1 is MDHEN and CDR2 is SYDVKM. V shed 3 bases, J shed 8 bases, and the junction held 3 bases outside the gene matches. The CDR3 spans 13 residues. The entire variable domain, with the rest obtained from reference TRBV28 and TRBJ1-3, is as follows: DVKVTQSSRYLVKRTGEKVFLECVQDMDHENMFWYRQDPGLGLRLIYFSYDVKMKEKGDIPEGYSVSREKKERFSLILESASTNQTSMYLCASSFDRGYTIYFGEGSWLTVV.

V usage is TRBV6-4 and J usage is TRBJ2-1, with 13 bases lining up with TRBD2. This CDR3 is 15 amino acids long. V lost 4 bases and J lost 8; bases outside the gene matches: 5. Germline CDR1 MRHNA, CDR2 SNTAGT. The DNA for the CDR3 is TGTGCCAGCAGTGTAGGACTAGCGGGAGACTATGAGCAGTTCTTC. It specifies CASSVGLAGDYEQFF.

This sequence joins TRBV18 and TRBJ1-1, with 8 bases fitting TRBD1. The CDR3 has 15 amino acids. Losses at the gene ends were 5 bases for V and 5 bases for J; bases not matched to a gene: 10. Per germline, CDR1 KGHSH and CDR2 LQKENI. The CDR3 DNA reads as TGTGCCAGCTCATCAGATACAGGGGGTGGTACTGAAGCTTTCTTT. Its protein is CASSSDTGGGTEAFF.

The chain uses TRBV28 and TRBJ2-5, with no clear D. V was trimmed by 5 bases and J by 2 bases, leaving 6 bases between them. CDR3 length: 12 residues. Germline V gives CDR1 MDHEN, CDR2 SYDVKM. Written as DNA, the CDR3 is TGTGCCAGCAGTCCCCAGCAAGAGACCCAGTACTTC. Protein sequence: CASSPQQETQYF.

The V call is TRBV19, the J call TRBJ2-7; 7 bases fit TRBD1. V gave up 5 bases and J gave up 2 bases; unmatched junction bases: 9. Germline V gene sequence: CDR1 LNHDA, CDR2 SQIVND (reference sequence). The CDR3 runs to 15 residues. For the CDR3, the DNA is TGTGCCAGTAGTCTGACAGGGCAAGGGCCCTACGAGCAGTACTTC. Translated, it gives CASSLTGQGPYEQYF.

A few counts support this clone. The chain joins TRBV7-8 to TRBJ2-1, with 9 positions matching TRBD2. V was clipped by 0 bases and J by 5 bases; unmatched bases: 5. The CDR3 runs to 16 residues. Germline CDR1 and CDR2: SGHVS and FQNEAQ. The CDR3 reads CASSLALTSGNNEQFF. The CDR3 nucleotides read TGTGCCAGCAGCTTAGCGCTGACTAGCGGAAACAATGAGCAGTTCTTC.

The genes are TRBV28 and TRBJ2-7; the match to TRBD2 covers 8 bases. The germline V gene has CDR1 MDHEN and CDR2 SYDVKM. V shed 2 bases and J 6 bases; nucleotides not matched to a gene: 6. The CDR3 runs to 14 residues. CDR3 amino acids: CASSLTAGGGEQYF. The CDR3 bases are TGTGCCAGCAGTTTAACGGCGGGAGGAGGCGAGCAGTACTTC.

This clone appeared once. V gene TRBV5-3 combines with J gene TRBJ2-5; 7 nucleotides agree with TRBD1. TRBV5-3 is given ORF status, its function remaining uncertain. Losses at the gene ends were 3 bases for V and 1 base for J; bases not matched to a gene: 6. This CDR3 contains 15 residues. CDR3 DNA sequence: TGTGCCAGAAGCTGGTCCGGGACAGCCCAAGAGACCCAGTACTTC. It codes for CARSWSGTAQETQYF.

This chain's CDR3 is CASSQDRLAGATDTQYF. The CDR3 nucleotides are TGCGCCAGCAGCCAAGACCGACTAGCGGGGGCCACAGATACGCAGTATTTT. This chain connects TRBV4-1 to TRBJ2-3; 12 positions match TRBD2. The V gene end was trimmed by 0 bases and the J gene end by 2 bases; junction bases not matched to a gene: 3. Germline values: CDR1 MGHRA, CDR2 YSYEKL. The CDR3 sequence is 17 residues long.

The chain uses TRBV18 and TRBJ2-1; 7 bases are shared with TRBD2. Germline V lookup: CDR1 KGHSH, CDR2 LQKENI. V lost 3 bases and J lost 3; bases outside the gene matches: 5. This CDR3 is 15 amino acids long. The CDR3 DNA sequence: TGTGCCAGCTCACCTATGACTAGCAACTACAATGAGCAGTTCTTC. Protein sequence: CASSPMTSNYNEQFF.

This chain joins TRBV12-3 or TRBV12-4 and TRBJ2-7, with D tentatively TRBD2 (5 bases). This CDR3 contains 11 residues. The V end lost 3 bases, the J end lost 5 bases, and 5 bases lay between the germline ends. The CDR3 is CASSLEDEQYF. CDR3 DNA: TGTGCCAGCAGTTTGGAGGACGAGCAGTACTTC.

The chain joins TRBV7-8 to TRBJ1-6; D is possibly TRBD1 (5 bases). V lost 6 bases and J lost 4, with 19 bases in between. Germline CDR1 and CDR2: SGHVS and FQNEAQ. There are 17 residues in the CDR3. This chain's CDR3 is CASRSKGLMDYNSPLHF. The CDR3 DNA sequence: TGTGCCAGCAGAAGCAAGGGACTCATGGATTATAATTCACCCCTCCACTTT.